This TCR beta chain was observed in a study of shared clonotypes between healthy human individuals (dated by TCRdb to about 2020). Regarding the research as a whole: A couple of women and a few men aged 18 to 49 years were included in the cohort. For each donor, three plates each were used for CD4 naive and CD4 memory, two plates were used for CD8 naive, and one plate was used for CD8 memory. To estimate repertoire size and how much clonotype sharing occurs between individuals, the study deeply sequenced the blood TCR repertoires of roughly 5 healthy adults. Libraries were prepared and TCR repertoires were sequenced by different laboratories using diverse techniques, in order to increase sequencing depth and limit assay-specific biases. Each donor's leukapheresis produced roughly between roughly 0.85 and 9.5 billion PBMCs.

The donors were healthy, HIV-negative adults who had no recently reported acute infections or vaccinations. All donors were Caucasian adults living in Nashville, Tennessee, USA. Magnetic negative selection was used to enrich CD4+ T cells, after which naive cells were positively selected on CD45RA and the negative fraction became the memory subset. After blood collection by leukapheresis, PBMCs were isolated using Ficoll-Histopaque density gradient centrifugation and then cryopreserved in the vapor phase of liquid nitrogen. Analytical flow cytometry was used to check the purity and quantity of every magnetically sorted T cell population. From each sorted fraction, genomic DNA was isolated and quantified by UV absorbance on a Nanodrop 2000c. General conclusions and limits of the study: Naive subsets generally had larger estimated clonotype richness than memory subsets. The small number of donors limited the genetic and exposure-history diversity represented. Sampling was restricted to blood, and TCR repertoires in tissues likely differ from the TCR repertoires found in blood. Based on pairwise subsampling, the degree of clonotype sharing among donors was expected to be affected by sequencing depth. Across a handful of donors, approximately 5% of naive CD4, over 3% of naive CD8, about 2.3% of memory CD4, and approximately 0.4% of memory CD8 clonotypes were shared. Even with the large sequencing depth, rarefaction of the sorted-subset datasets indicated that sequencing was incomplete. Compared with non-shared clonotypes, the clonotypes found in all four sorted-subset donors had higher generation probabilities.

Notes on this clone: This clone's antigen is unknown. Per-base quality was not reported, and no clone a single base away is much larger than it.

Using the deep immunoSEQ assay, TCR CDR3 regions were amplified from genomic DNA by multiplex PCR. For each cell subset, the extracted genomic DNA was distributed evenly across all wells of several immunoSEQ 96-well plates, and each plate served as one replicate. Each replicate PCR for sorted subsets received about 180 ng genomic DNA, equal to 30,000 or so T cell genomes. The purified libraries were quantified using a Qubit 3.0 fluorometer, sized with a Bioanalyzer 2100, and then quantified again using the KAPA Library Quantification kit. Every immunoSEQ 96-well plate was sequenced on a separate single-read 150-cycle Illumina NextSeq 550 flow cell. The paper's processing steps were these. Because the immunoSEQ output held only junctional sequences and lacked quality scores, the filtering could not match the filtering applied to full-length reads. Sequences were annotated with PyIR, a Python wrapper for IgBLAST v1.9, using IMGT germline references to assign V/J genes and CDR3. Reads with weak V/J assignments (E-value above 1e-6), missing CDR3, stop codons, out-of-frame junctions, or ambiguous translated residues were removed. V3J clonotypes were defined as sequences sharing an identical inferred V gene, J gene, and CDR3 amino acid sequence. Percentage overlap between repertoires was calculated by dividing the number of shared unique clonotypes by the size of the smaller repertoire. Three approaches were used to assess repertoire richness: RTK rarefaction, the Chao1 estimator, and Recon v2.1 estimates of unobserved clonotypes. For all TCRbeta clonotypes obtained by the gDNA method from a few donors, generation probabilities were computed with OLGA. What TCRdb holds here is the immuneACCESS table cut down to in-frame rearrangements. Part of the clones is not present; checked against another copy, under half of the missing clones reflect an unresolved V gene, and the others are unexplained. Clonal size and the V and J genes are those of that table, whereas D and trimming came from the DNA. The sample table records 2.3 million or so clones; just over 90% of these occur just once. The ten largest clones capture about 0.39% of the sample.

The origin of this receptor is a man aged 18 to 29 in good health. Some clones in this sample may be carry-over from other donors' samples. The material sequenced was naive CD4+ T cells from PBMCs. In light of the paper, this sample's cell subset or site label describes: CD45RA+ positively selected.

The sequenced DNA: TGTGCCAGCAGCCCACTCCGGGACAGGGGGCGGGAGACCCAGTACTTC. It translates to CASSPLRDRGRETQYF. The chain couples TRBV7-9 to TRBJ2-5; 12 bases in the middle match TRBD1. Based on the germline V gene (reference sequence), the CDR1 and CDR2 sequences are SEHNR and FQNEAQ. The V end gives up 5 bases and the J end 5 bases, leaving 9 bases in the junction not matched to a gene. From the cysteine through the phenylalanine, the CDR3 covers 16 amino acids. Only CDR3 DNA remains: 48 bases, in frame from the first base.